This TCR beta chain emerged from a study of lung T cells in sarcoidosis with Löfgren's syndrome. MiXCR was run by TCRdb on the reads, yielding one entry per CDR3 protein. The sample holds about 63,000 distinct CDR3 sequences, 21% seen once. At least ten counts were recorded for this clonotype. CDR3 size: 16 residues. With 6 bases removed from V and 9 bases from J, the gap between germline ends came to 24 bases. Germline lookup yields CDR1 MNHEY and CDR2 SMNVEV (reference sequence). The material sequenced was CD4+ T cells from PBMCs. This sequence was found in a human donor with sarcoidosis (Löfgren's syndrome or another form), or a control subject (not recorded which). The chain couples TRBV27 to TRBJ2-1; the D call may be TRBD1 or TRBD2 (5 bases each). The CDR3 sequence is CASSTLGTPGRGEQFF. In DNA, the CDR3 is TGTGCCAGCAGCACCCTGGGGACCCCGGGGAGAGGTGAGCAGTTCTTC.